This T cell receptor (beta chain) appears in the sequencing data of a study of T cells in Graves' hyperthyroidism and ophthalmopathy. Study overall: Prior to any treatment, at the point of initial diagnosis, peripheral blood was collected. Points from the study as a whole: A median approximately 6.5 months before onset, the model predicted ophthalmopathy.

This clonotype was counted many times. Its target is unknown. Absent ophthalmopathy progression within 18 months defined stable Graves' hyperthyroidism. Clinicians diagnosed patients from clinical symptoms, serum thyroxine and TRAb, thyroid ultrasound and orbital computed tomography. Authors of the study amplified TCR beta CDR3 regions from RNA transcripts. The HTBI set primed first-round TCR CDR3 RT-PCR. MiXCR, run by TCRdb on the multiplex PCR reads, gives a single entry per CDR3 protein. This sample has approximately 870,000 distinct CDR3 sequences, with over 35% found just once. The germline gives CDR1 SQVTM, CDR2 ANQGSEA. The ends were cut back, 4 bases at V and 3 bases at J, with 16 bases in the middle. The CDR3 consists of 14 residues.

The clonotype originates from a man aged 18 to 30 with Graves' hyperthyroidism. The V call is TRBV29-1, the J call TRBJ2-7; D unresolved. Material for sequencing was blood. CDR3 DNA sequence: TGCAGCGTTGTCCGGCTGGGCGATTTCTACGAGCAGTACTTC. Translated: CSVVRLGDFYEQYF.